The 19 T cell receptor beta chains presented below share a single source sample, sequenced in a study of technical replicates of blood from several donors. Data came from immunoSEQ multiplex PCR; TCRdb stores just in-frame clones and leaves some out. The data hold 80,000 to 95,000 clones, with about 91% observed a single time. Sequencing was carried out using T cells isolated from PBMCs. Source of these receptors: a human donor in good health.

The V and J genes are TRBV11-3 and TRBJ1-2; 10 positions agree with TRBD1. Per germline, CDR1 SGHNT and CDR2 YENEEA. V lost 5 bases and J lost 8; bases outside the gene matches: 8. The CDR3 covers 14 residues. The CDR3 region is CASSTIWDRGGYTF. DNA of the CDR3: TGTGCCAGCAGCACTATCTGGGACAGGGGCGGCTACACCTTC. The variable domain in full, with the rest retrieved from reference TRBV11-3 and TRBJ1-2, is EAGVVQSPRYKIIEKKQPVAFWCNPISGHNTLYWYLQNLGQGPELLIRYENEEAVDDSQLPKDRFSAERLKGVDSTLKIQPAELGDSAVYLCASSTIWDRGGYTFGSGTRLTVV.

DNA of the CDR3: TGTGCCACCAGCAGAGATAAGGGTAGGGGCTACAATGAGCAGTTCTTC. It translates to CATSRDKGRGYNEQFF. The rearrangement joins TRBV15 to TRBJ2-1; tentatively, D is TRBD1 (5 bases). Germline CDR1 and CDR2: LNHNV and YYDKDF (reference sequence). The CDR3 consists of 16 residues. V was clipped by 0 bases and J by 3 bases, with 12 bases between them.

The V gene is TRBV30, the J gene TRBJ1-6, with D maybe TRBD1 (6 bases). V shed 5 bases and J shed 0 bases, with 17 bases lying between them. Germline V gives CDR1 GTSNPN, CDR2 SVGIG (reference sequence). The CDR3 is 17 residues long. The CDR3 nucleotides read TGTGCCTGGGGGGGGGTGAGGGGGAGCTCCTATAATTCACCCCTCCACTTT. Translated, it gives CAWGGVRGSSYNSPLHF.

The V gene is TRBV5-1, the J gene TRBJ1-1; 8 nucleotides agree with TRBD1. Trimming took 0 bases from V and 10 from J; bases not matched to a gene: 8. This CDR3 contains 14 residues. The germline V gene has CDR1 SGHRS and CDR2 YFSETQ. The DNA of the CDR3 is TGCGCCAGCAGCTTGGGAGAGAAGGGACAGGCAGCTTTCTTT. Translation gives CASSLGEKGQAAFF.

The rearrangement joins TRBV6-5 to TRBJ1-2, with a weak D call TRBD1 (5 bases). This CDR3 has 13 residues. The germline V gene encodes CDR1 MNHEY and CDR2 SVGAGI. With 5 bases removed from V and 4 bases from J, the gap between germline ends came to 11 bases. CDR3: CASSPTGFYGYTF. As DNA, the CDR3 is TGTGCCAGCAGTCCCACAGGCTTCTATGGCTACACCTTC.

The rearrangement links TRBV5-1 to TRBJ2-3; the match to TRBD2 covers 9 bases. The V gene's germline CDR1 is SGHRS and CDR2 YFSETQ. This CDR3 spans 17 amino acids. J lost 1 base, V lost 0 bases, and 6 bases had no gene match. CDR3 region: CASSLALAGDRTDTQYF. CDR3 DNA sequence: TGCGCCAGCAGCTTGGCCTTAGCGGGGGATCGCACAGATACGCAGTATTTT. Full variable domain (rest looked up from reference TRBV5-1 and TRBJ2-3): KAGVTQTPRYLIKTRGQQVTLSCSPISGHRSVSWYQQTPGQGLQFLFEYFSETQRNKGNFPGRFSGRQFSNSRSEMNVSTLELGDSALYLCASSLALAGDRTDTQYFGPGTRLTVL.

The chain has TRBV5-1 and TRBJ2-7; D is ambiguous. The CDR3 has 14 residues. Trimming stripped 4 bases from V and 3 bases from J, with 14 bases between. Germline-derived CDR1 and CDR2 are SGHRS and YFSETQ. The DNA of the CDR3 is TGCGCCAGCAGCCCCACAGTGTCCCACTACGAGCAGTACTTC. This codes for CASSPTVSHYEQYF. The full variable domain, completed using reference TRBV5-1 and TRBJ2-7, is KAGVTQTPRYLIKTRGQQVTLSCSPISGHRSVSWYQQTPGQGLQFLFEYFSETQRNKGNFPGRFSGRQFSNSRSEMNVSTLELGDSALYLCASSPTVSHYEQYFGPGTRLTVT.

The chain carries TRBV13 and TRBJ2-1; 12 bases align to TRBD2. The germline CDR1 and CDR2 sequences are PRHDT and FYEKMQ (reference sequence). The V gene end was trimmed by 5 bases and the J gene end by 8 bases; junction bases not matched to a gene: 13. This CDR3 has 17 amino acids. The CDR3 loop reads CASSERTSGKASDEQFF. CDR3 DNA: TGTGCCAGCAGCGAAAGGACTAGCGGGAAGGCTTCCGATGAGCAGTTCTTC.

DNA of the CDR3: TGTGCCAGCAGCTTAGGGACTAGCGATTACAATGAGCAGTTCTTC. This translates into CASSLGTSDYNEQFF. The V gene is TRBV7-8, the J gene TRBJ2-1, with 9 nucleotides matching TRBD2. The CDR3 sequence is 15 residues long. Trimming at V came to 1 base and at J to 4 bases, leaving 2 bases not matched to a gene. The germline CDR1 and CDR2 sequences are SGHVS and FQNEAQ.

The table lists this clone with a count of one. The chain uses TRBV28 and TRBJ1-1, with 9 bases fitting TRBD1. This CDR3 spans 16 amino acids. The germline V gene has CDR1 MDHEN and CDR2 SYDVKM. The V and J ends lost 2 bases and 10 bases, in that order; junction bases with no gene match: 14. This CDR3 reads CASSLRTGGHTLGAFF. For the CDR3, the DNA is TGTGCCAGCAGTTTACGTACAGGGGGCCACACACTGGGAGCTTTCTTT.

This chain connects TRBV2 to TRBJ1-5; 8 nucleotides line up with TRBD1. The J segment lost 4 bases and the V segment lost 4 bases, leaving 3 bases of the junction unmatched. Germline lookup yields CDR1 SNHLY and CDR2 FYNNEI. This CDR3 comprises 14 residues. CDR3 sequence: CASSGQGRNQPQHF. The CDR3 bases are TGTGCCAGCAGTGGACAGGGGAGGAATCAGCCCCAGCATTTT.

This chain joins TRBV19 and TRBJ2-1, with a tentative D call TRBD1 (5 bases). Germline V gene sequence: CDR1 LNHDA, CDR2 SQIVND (reference sequence). The V gene lost 7 bases and the J gene lost 6 bases, with 16 bases spanning the gap. CDR3 length: 14 residues. CDR3 residues: CASTETEFANEQFF. The DNA of the CDR3 is TGTGCCAGTACCGAGACAGAGTTTGCCAATGAGCAGTTCTTC.

The genes are TRBV28 and TRBJ1-2; perhaps TRBD1 as D (6 bases). The germline CDR1 and CDR2 sequences are MDHEN and SYDVKM. V was clipped by 7 bases and J by 6 bases, with 18 bases between them. CDR3 length equals 14 residues. CDR3 DNA sequence: TGTGCCAGCACCAGGGGAGGGGGGAGTAATGGCTACACCTTC. Protein sequence: CASTRGGGSNGYTF.

This chain joins TRBV30 and TRBJ2-3; possibly TRBD1 for D (6 bases). Germline CDR1 and CDR2: GTSNPN and SVGIG (reference sequence). V was pared by 3 bases and J by 0 bases, with 7 bases between. The CDR3 spans 13 residues. The CDR3, as DNA: TGTGCCTGGAGAAGGGGGAGCACAGATACGCAGTATTTT. Amino acids: CAWRRGSTDTQYF.

The rearrangement joins TRBV15 to TRBJ1-5; D possibly corresponds to TRBD1 (5 bases). Trimming shortened V by 5 bases and J by 5 bases, and 22 bases separated the two germline ends. This CDR3 spans 17 amino acids. In germline, CDR1 is LNHNV, CDR2 YYDKDF (reference sequence). As DNA, the CDR3 is TGTGCCACCAGCTCCCATTTGGTCAGGGAGGGCCATCAGCCCCAGCATTTT. Protein product: CATSSHLVREGHQPQHF.

The rearrangement uses TRBV6-6 and TRBJ1-2; 7 positions agree with TRBD1. Germline loops: CDR1 MNHNY, CDR2 SVGAGI (reference sequence). The ends lost 6 bases at V and 0 bases at J; junction bases unmatched: 10. The CDR3 loop spans 16 amino acids. The CDR3 sequence: CASSLLPGQTNYGYTF. For the CDR3, the DNA is TGTGCCAGCAGCCTCCTTCCGGGACAGACTAACTATGGCTACACCTTC.

The chain combines TRBV5-1 with TRBJ1-2; 11 bases match TRBD1. The CDR3 is 15 amino acids. V lost 4 bases and J lost 8; bases outside the gene matches: 10. Germline lookup yields CDR1 SGHRS and CDR2 YFSETQ. CDR3 bases: TGCGCCAGCAGCGGAGGGACAGGGGGTTTTTCAGGCTACACCTTC. This sequence encodes CASSGGTGGFSGYTF. Full variable domain (outside the CDR3, taken from reference TRBV5-1 and TRBJ1-2): KAGVTQTPRYLIKTRGQQVTLSCSPISGHRSVSWYQQTPGQGLQFLFEYFSETQRNKGNFPGRFSGRQFSNSRSEMNVSTLELGDSALYLCASSGGTGGFSGYTFGSGTRLTVV.

The J gene is TRBJ2-1, the V gene TRBV28; 12 nucleotides match TRBD2. In germline, CDR1 is MDHEN, CDR2 SYDVKM. J lost 7 bases, V lost 7 bases, and 8 bases had no gene match. This CDR3 region has 15 residues. In DNA, the CDR3 is TGTGCCAGCACCCCTAGCGGGAGGGGGTCGAATGAGCAGTTCTTC. This sequence encodes CASTPSGRGSNEQFF.

V is TRBV5-1 and J is TRBJ2-5, with TRBD1 matching over 7 bases. The CDR3 consists of 13 residues. The germline V gene encodes CDR1 SGHRS and CDR2 YFSETQ. V dropped 1 base and J dropped 3; count of bases not matched to a gene: 0. CDR3 amino acids: CASSLQGEETQYF. In DNA, the CDR3 is TGCGCCAGCAGCTTGCAGGGGGAAGAGACCCAGTACTTC. The full variable domain, with the rest looked up from reference TRBV5-1 and TRBJ2-5, is KAGVTQTPRYLIKTRGQQVTLSCSPISGHRSVSWYQQTPGQGLQFLFEYFSETQRNKGNFPGRFSGRQFSNSRSEMNVSTLELGDSALYLCASSLQGEETQYFGPGTRLLVL.